Each of the 15 T cell receptor beta chains below was sequenced from the same sample in a study of T cell responses to AZD1222 COVID-19 vaccine. Using immunoSEQ multiplex PCR, the repertoire was profiled, and TCRdb retains in-frame clones only, with some absent. The sample has approximately 180,000 clones, over 85% seen once; the top ten hold 1%. The sequences come from peripheral blood, collected 28 days after the second dose of the MenACWY control vaccine. The receptors originated from an adult who received the MenACWY meningococcal vaccine as a control.

The V gene is TRBV28, the J gene TRBJ1-4; TRBD1 matches 12 bases. The CDR3 spans 15 residues. The germline gives CDR1 MDHEN, CDR2 SYDVKM. Trimming removed 2 bases from V and 7 bases from J; junction bases left unmatched: 2. The CDR3 is CASSLRDRGREKLFF. CDR3 DNA sequence: TGTGCCAGCAGTTTAAGGGACAGGGGGCGTGAAAAACTGTTTTTT.

The chain joins TRBV2 to TRBJ1-6; tentatively, D is TRBD1 (5 bases). CDR1 is SNHLY, CDR2 FYNNEI, per germline. The germline V and J ends were trimmed by 5 bases and 4 bases, with 15 bases remaining between them. This CDR3 region has 16 residues. In nucleotides, the CDR3 is TGTGCCAGCAGTAGGGACGGCCGACCATATAATTCACCCCTCCACTTT. It encodes CASSRDGRPYNSPLHF.

This chain links TRBV9 with TRBJ1-5; D possibly corresponds to TRBD1 (5 bases). The CDR3 loop spans 14 amino acids. V was trimmed by 3 bases and J by 3 bases, leaving 10 bases between them. CDR1 and CDR2 from the germline V gene are SGDLS and YYNGEE. In DNA, the CDR3 is TGTGCCAGCAGCGCGGGACGGTTCAATCAGCCCCAGCATTTT. Translating gives CASSAGRFNQPQHF.

This rearrangement joins TRBV28 to TRBJ1-1; D gene unclear. Trimming removed 2 bases at V and 5 bases at J, with 12 bases between. CDR1 is MDHEN, CDR2 SYDVKM, per germline. The CDR3 is 14 residues long. This CDR3 reads CASSLLQDGTEAFF. The CDR3 nucleotides are TGTGCCAGCAGTTTACTTCAAGACGGAACTGAAGCTTTCTTT.

V gene TRBV20-1 combines with J gene TRBJ2-3, with D possibly TRBD1 on 5 matching bases. The V gene lost 6 bases and the J gene lost 2 bases, with 6 bases spanning the gap. CDR1 is DFQATT, CDR2 SNEGSKA, per germline (reference sequence). The CDR3 has 11 amino acids. CDR3 residues: CSADNTDTQYF. CDR3 bases: TGCAGTGCGGACAACACAGATACGCAGTATTTT.

The rearrangement links TRBV18 to TRBJ1-1; TRBD1 aligns across 8 bases. There are 17 residues in the CDR3. The V gene's germline CDR1 is KGHSH and CDR2 LQKENI. The V gene end was trimmed by 5 bases and the J gene end by 1 base; junction bases not matched to a gene: 12. CDR3 bases: TGTGCCAGCTCATCCCAGGCCTCGACAGGGGCGAACACTGAAGCTTTCTTT. It translates to CASSSQASTGANTEAFF.

The chain recombines TRBV7-8 with TRBJ1-1; D call uncertain. Germline V gene lookup returns CDR1 SGHVS and CDR2 FQNEAQ. This CDR3 comprises 14 residues. V was clipped by 5 bases and J by 3 bases, with 13 bases between them. CDR3 sequence: CASSRLAGDTEAFF. The DNA of the CDR3 is TGTGCCAGCAGCCGACTGGCGGGCGACACTGAAGCTTTCTTT.

The rearrangement joins TRBV6-2 or TRBV6-3 to TRBJ1-2; D gene ambiguous. Germline CDR1 MNHEY, CDR2 SVGEGT. The CDR3 has 12 residues. Trimming stripped 2 bases from V and 6 bases from J, with 7 bases between. CDR3 sequence (DNA): TGTGCCAGCAGTTACCGGCGGGATGGCTACACCTTC. As protein: CASSYRRDGYTF.

V is TRBV24-1 and J is TRBJ1-1; 7 positions match TRBD1. V lost 3 bases, J lost 13 bases, and 7 bases stayed unmatched. The CDR3 has 12 residues. Germline CDR1 is KGHDR and CDR2 is SFDVKD. CDR3 DNA: TGTGCCACCAGTGATGCAGGACAGGCGCGTTTCTTT. This gives the protein CATSDAGQARFF.

The chain combines TRBV27 with TRBJ1-5, with D unclear. V dropped 5 bases and J dropped 2 bases, with 22 bases sitting between them. The CDR3 consists of 18 residues. Per germline, CDR1 MNHEY and CDR2 SMNVEV (reference sequence). The CDR3 DNA is TGTGCCAGCAGTCCCCGCGGCGTGGTGAATTCTGGCAATCAGCCCCAGCATTTT. It codes for CASSPRGVVNSGNQPQHF.

This clone came up once. The V gene is TRBV4-1, the J gene TRBJ1-4; maybe TRBD1 (5 bases). V dropped 6 bases and J dropped 9 bases, with 14 bases sitting between them. CDR1 and CDR2 from the germline V gene are MGHRA and YSYEKL. The CDR3 spans 13 residues. CDR3 sequence: CASSGQQGQKLFF. The CDR3 DNA follows: TGCGCCAGCAGTGGGCAGCAGGGCCAAAAACTGTTTTTT.

The V call is TRBV9, the J call TRBJ1-1, with D unresolved. The CDR3 spans 14 residues. The V and J ends lost 4 bases and 2 bases respectively, with 12 bases between them. CDR1 is SGDLS and CDR2 is YYNGEE in the germline V gene. CDR3: CASSPRPYNTEAFF. In DNA, the CDR3 is TGTGCCAGCAGCCCGCGGCCATACAACACTGAAGCTTTCTTT. Combining the CDR3 with reference TRBV9 and TRBJ1-1 gives the whole variable domain DSGVTQTPKHLITATGQRVTLRCSPRSGDLSVYWYQQSLDQGLQFLIQYYNGEERAKGNILERFSAQQFPDLHSELNLSSLELGDSALYFCASSPRPYNTEAFFGQGTRLTVV.

The chain has TRBV19 and TRBJ1-1; D is undetermined. Trimming stripped 2 bases from V and 0 bases from J, with 10 bases between. The CDR3 length is 15 residues. The germline CDR1 and CDR2 sequences are LNHDA and SQIVND (reference sequence). The CDR3 DNA reads TGTGCCAGTAGTATAATGGGCGGAATGAACACTGAAGCTTTCTTT. This encodes CASSIMGGMNTEAFF.

V is TRBV2 and J is TRBJ1-5, with D possibly TRBD1 on 6 matching bases. Per the germline V gene, CDR1 is SNHLY and CDR2 is FYNNEI. There are 14 residues in the CDR3. Between the trimmed V and J ends, which lost 6 bases and 3 bases, there was a span of 12 bases. The CDR3 sequence: CASSPGAFNQPQHF. The CDR3 DNA follows: TGTGCCAGCAGCCCGGGGGCATTCAATCAGCCCCAGCATTTT.

V is TRBV5-4 and J is TRBJ1-1, with D perhaps TRBD1 (6 bases). The CDR3 has 16 residues. Germline lookup yields CDR1 SGHNT and CDR2 YYREEE (reference sequence). With 3 bases removed from V and 1 base from J, the gap between germline ends came to 16 bases. The CDR3 sequence: CASSSVGGTRNTEAFF. The CDR3 DNA reads TGTGCCAGCAGCTCCGTGGGGGGCACTAGGAACACTGAAGCTTTCTTT.